Reported below is one TCR beta chain. What it recognizes is unknown. Template switching added a universal primer site; cDNA carried unique molecular identifiers. TCRdb re-analysed the 5' RACE reads in MiXCR, keeping a single row per CDR3 protein. The sample includes 1.5 million to 2 million distinct CDR3 sequences, less than 40% of them seen just once. Among all donors, each was a healthy Caucasian. CDR3 length equals 13 residues. Germline V gene sequence: CDR1 LNHDA, CDR2 SQIVND (reference sequence). V was pared by 0 bases and J by 11 bases, with 11 bases between. These data come from a study of identical twins. Whole-study findings and limits: Recombination models fit unrelated individuals' TCR alpha sharing but underestimated twins'. Insertion counts were lower in abundant cord blood beta clonotypes, a trend that memory repertoires did not show.

The specimen sequenced was cord blood. The clonotype comes from a newborn girl in good health. This chain joins TRBV19 and TRBJ2-1; D remains unclear. The CDR3 sequence is CASSIDLSKKQFF. In DNA form, the CDR3 reads TGTGCCAGTAGTATAGATCTTTCTAAGAAGCAGTTCTTC.